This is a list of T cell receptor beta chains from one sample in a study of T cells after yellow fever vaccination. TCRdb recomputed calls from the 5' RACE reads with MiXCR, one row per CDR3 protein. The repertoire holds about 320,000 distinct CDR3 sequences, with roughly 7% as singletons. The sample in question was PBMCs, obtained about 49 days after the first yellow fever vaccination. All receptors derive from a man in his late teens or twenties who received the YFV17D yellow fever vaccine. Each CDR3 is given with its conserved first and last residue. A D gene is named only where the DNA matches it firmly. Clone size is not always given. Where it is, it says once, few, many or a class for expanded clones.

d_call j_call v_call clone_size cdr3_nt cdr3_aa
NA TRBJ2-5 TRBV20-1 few TGCAGTGCTACCCGGACGGTTCGGGAGACCCAGTACTTC CSATRTVRETQYF
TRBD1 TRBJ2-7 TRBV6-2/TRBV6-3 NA TGTGCCAGCACTACGGACAGGTCCTACGAGCAGTACTTC CASTTDRSYEQYF
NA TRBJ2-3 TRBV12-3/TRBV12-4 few TGTGCCAGCAGTTTTTGGAGGTTAACAGATACGCAGTATTTT CASSFWRLTDTQYF
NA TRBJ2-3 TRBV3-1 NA TGTGCCAGCAGCCAAAGCGAGGGGGGCACAGATACGCAGTATTTT CASSQSEGGTDTQYF
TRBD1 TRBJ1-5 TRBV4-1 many TGCGCCAGCAGCCATCCCGGGACAGGGTACAATCAGCCCCAGCATTTT CASSHPGTGYNQPQHF
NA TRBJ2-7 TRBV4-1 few TGCGCCAGCAGCCAAGATCTAAATATTAGGGTGCGCGAGCAGTACTTC CASSQDLNIRVREQYF
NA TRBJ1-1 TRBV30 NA TGTGCCTGGAGCGTGACAGTGAACACTGAAGCTTTCTTT CAWSVTVNTEAFF
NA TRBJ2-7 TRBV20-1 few TGCAGTGCCTCCCGGCCCGACGAGCAGTACTTC CSASRPDEQYF
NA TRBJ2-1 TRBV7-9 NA TGTGCCAGCAGGCCAAGGGGGTATGAGCAGTTCTTC CASRPRGYEQFF
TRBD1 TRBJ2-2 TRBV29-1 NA TGCAGCATAGGGACAGGGGTGCCCGGGGAGCTGTTTTTT CSIGTGVPGELFF
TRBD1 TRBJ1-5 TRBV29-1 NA TGCAGCGTCCAAGACAGGGGTAGCAATCAGCCCCAGCATTTT CSVQDRGSNQPQHF
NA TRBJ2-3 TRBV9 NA TGTGCCAGCAGCGCCCGGGGGAACAGGGGAGATACGCAGTATTTT CASSARGNRGDTQYF
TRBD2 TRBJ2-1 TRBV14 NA TGTGCCAGCAGCCCCCTGAGCGGGGGGGCGAATGAGCAGTTCTTC CASSPLSGGANEQFF
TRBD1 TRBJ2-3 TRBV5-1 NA TGCGCCAGCAGGCCGACGACAGGGTTAAGGTCTTTGGATACGCAGTATTTT CASRPTTGLRSLDTQYF
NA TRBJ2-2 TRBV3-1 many TGTGCCAGCAGCCAACACACCGGGACACGGGTCGGCGGGGAGCTGTTTTTT CASSQHTGTRVGGELFF
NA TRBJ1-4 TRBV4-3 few TGCGCCAGCAGCCAAGGGGGGGGGATTGAAAAACTGTTTTTT CASSQGGGIEKLFF
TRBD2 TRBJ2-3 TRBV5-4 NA TGTGCCAGCAGCTTGAAACTAGCGGGGGGGCAAGATACGCAGTATTTT CASSLKLAGGQDTQYF
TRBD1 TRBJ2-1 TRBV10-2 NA TGCGCCAGCAGGGACAGGGGGAGAAATGAGCAGTTCTTC CASRDRGRNEQFF
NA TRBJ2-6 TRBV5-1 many TGCGCCAGCAGCTTGGGGACAGCTCCTGGGGCCAACGTCCTGACTTTC CASSLGTAPGANVLTF
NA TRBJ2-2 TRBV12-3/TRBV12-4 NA TGTGCCAGCAGTTTAGTACAGTCTGGCACCGGGGAGCTGTTTTTT CASSLVQSGTGELFF
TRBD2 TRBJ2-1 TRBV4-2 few TGTGCCAGCAGCCAAGTCCGACGGGAGGGGAATGAGCAGTTCTTC CASSQVRREGNEQFF
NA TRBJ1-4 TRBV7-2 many TGTGCCAGCAGAACGGATTTGCAGGGGAGAAAACTGTTTTTT CASRTDLQGRKLFF